This T cell receptor (beta chain) stems from a study of cytomegalovirus exposure and HLA in healthy donors. Study-wide background: The 90 to 150 validation repertoires used the same platform as the 650 to 850 first-cohort repertoires, a later analysis reported.

Worth noting for this clone: Its specificity is not known.

The study, taken as a whole, reports: The TCR clusters that emerged in the first cohort tended, a later analysis found, to co-occur in the roughly 130 validation repertoires. Reported performance of the classifier showed diagnosis of cytomegalovirus status with high specificity and sensitivity. A few chains tied to CMV proved CMV antigen-specific in vitro.

TCRdb keeps only in-frame clones here, not all; method: immunoSEQ multiplex PCR. The sample contains under 200,000 clones, over 65% of which appear only once. The length of the CDR3 is 16 residues. Germline CDR1 reads PRHDT; CDR2 reads FYEKMQ (reference sequence). Trimming cost V 2 bases and J 1 base; bases outside gene matches: 7. This TCR was sampled from a man between 18 and 29 years old in good health and CMV-seropositive. The source material was PBMCs. This chain connects TRBV13 to TRBJ1-1; 7 nucleotides align to TRBD1. The CDR3 DNA is TGTGCCAGCAGCTTAATGTCAGGGGGGAAGAACACTGAAGCTTTCTTT. Protein product: CASSLMSGGKNTEAFF.